One sample yielded the 31 T cell receptor beta chains listed below, sequenced in a study of T cell responses to AZD1222 COVID-19 vaccine. The method was immunoSEQ multiplex PCR; TCRdb's version includes in-frame clones alone and lacks a portion of them. In the table there are about 170,000 clones, 90% of which are singletons. The sample here was peripheral blood, taken on day 0 of AZD1222 vaccination. All receptors come from an adult in good health.

CDR3 region: CASSLTENYGYTF. The CDR3 DNA follows: TGTGCCAGCAGCTTGACAGAAAACTATGGCTACACCTTC. The chain links TRBV7-3 to TRBJ1-2; D is possibly TRBD1 (5 bases). This CDR3 region has 13 residues. The ends were cut back, 3 bases at V and 2 bases at J, with 7 bases in the middle. Germline lookup yields CDR1 SGHTA and CDR2 FQGTGA.

The chain joins TRBV10-3 to TRBJ2-1; D gene ambiguous. Between the trimmed V and J ends, which lost 11 bases and 8 bases, there was a span of 10 bases. Germline V gene data show CDR1 as ENHRY and CDR2 as SYGVKD. The CDR3 spans 10 residues. The CDR3: CAPSAHEQFF. DNA for the CDR3: TGTGCCCCCTCTGCCCATGAGCAGTTCTTC.

The V call is TRBV19, the J call TRBJ1-2; D is perhaps TRBD1 (5 bases). CDR3 length: 11 residues. The germline V gene has CDR1 LNHDA and CDR2 SQIVND (reference sequence). V was shortened by 10 bases and J by 8 bases, with 14 bases between the two germline ends. As DNA, the CDR3 is TGTGCCACCCGACGAGGGGACGGCTACACCTTC. Amino acid sequence: CATRRGDGYTF.

The chain combines TRBV6-5 with TRBJ1-5; a possible D gene is TRBD1 (5 bases). Germline V gene lookup returns CDR1 MNHEY and CDR2 SVGAGI. Trimming left V 5 bases short and J 6 bases short, with 17 bases between. The CDR3 contains 15 residues. Here the CDR3 DNA reads TGTGCCAGCAGTAGCCAGATGGGGGAGACTCAGCCCCAGCATTTT. Amino acids: CASSSQMGETQPQHF.

This clone was observed a few times. The V call is TRBV18, the J call TRBJ2-7, with TRBD1 matching over 12 bases. The CDR3 is made up of 14 amino acids. Germline trimming cut 6 bases from V and 7 bases from J; bases unmatched to any gene: 7. The germline gives CDR1 KGHSH, CDR2 LQKENI. The CDR3 DNA reads as TGTGCCAGCTCCCGGGGACAGGGGGCGGAGGAGCAGTACTTC. The encoded protein is CASSRGQGAEEQYF.

This sequence joins TRBV19 and TRBJ2-2, with 13 positions matching TRBD2. J gave up 7 bases and V 3 bases, and 5 bases lay outside the gene matches. Per germline, CDR1 LNHDA and CDR2 SQIVND (reference sequence). The length of the CDR3 is 16 residues. Here the CDR3 reads CASSILRLAGGGELFF. As DNA, the CDR3 is TGTGCCAGTAGTATCCTCCGACTAGCGGGGGGCGGGGAGCTGTTTTTT.

The CDR3 nucleotides read TGTGCCAGCAGCCAAGACCTAGCAGATACGCAGTATTTT. The encoded protein is CASSQDLADTQYF. This chain links TRBV5-4 with TRBJ2-3; D is unclear. The CDR3 totals 13 residues. Germline V gives CDR1 SGHNT, CDR2 YYREEE (reference sequence). V was clipped by 4 bases and J by 4 bases, with 10 bases between them.

The V gene is TRBV7-9, the J gene TRBJ2-1; no reliable D call. Trimming shortened V by 5 bases and J by 3 bases, and 17 bases separated the two germline ends. The CDR3 runs to 16 residues. The germline V gene encodes CDR1 SEHNR and CDR2 FQNEAQ (reference sequence). This CDR3 is CASSTSNRPLYNEQFF. The CDR3 region has the DNA TGTGCCAGCAGCACCTCAAATCGACCCCTCTACAATGAGCAGTTCTTC.

The rearrangement joins TRBV6-4 to TRBJ1-1; TRBD1 might be the D (5 bases). V was cut by 6 bases and J by 7 bases, with 15 bases left in between. Germline CDR1 reads MRHNA; CDR2 reads SNTAGT. The CDR3 runs to 13 residues. The CDR3 sequence: CASSPSGPYEAFF. The CDR3 region has the DNA TGTGCCAGCAGCCCCTCGGGGCCCTATGAAGCTTTCTTT.

The V gene is TRBV5-1, the J gene TRBJ1-1; D unclear. The ends were cut back, 0 bases at V and 1 base at J, with 19 bases in the middle. This CDR3 is built from 18 residues. CDR1 and CDR2 (germline): SGHRS, YFSETQ. In DNA form, the CDR3 reads TGCGCCAGCAGCTTGGTGGGCAGGCGCAGAGATACGAACACTGAAGCTTTCTTT. This sequence encodes CASSLVGRRRDTNTEAFF. Variable domain in full (rest from reference TRBV5-1 and TRBJ1-1): KAGVTQTPRYLIKTRGQQVTLSCSPISGHRSVSWYQQTPGQGLQFLFEYFSETQRNKGNFPGRFSGRQFSNSRSEMNVSTLELGDSALYLCASSLVGRRRDTNTEAFFGQGTRLTVV.

V and J are TRBV7-2 and TRBJ2-7; 7 bases map to TRBD2. The germline CDR1 and CDR2 sequences are SGHTA and FQGNSA. The trim removed 5 bases at V and 3 bases at J, leaving 10 bases unmatched. The CDR3 consists of 15 residues. The DNA for the CDR3 is TGTGCCAGCAGCCCGCAACCGGGGGGAATCTACGAGCAGTACTTC. Encoded protein: CASSPQPGGIYEQYF.

V is TRBV5-6 and J is TRBJ1-2, with TRBD1 as a possible D gene (6 bases). Germline V gives CDR1 SGHDT, CDR2 YYEEEE. The CDR3 runs 13 residues. The V and J ends lost 3 bases and 8 bases respectively, with 14 bases between them. This CDR3 reads CASSSGAVRGYTF. The CDR3 DNA sequence: TGTGCCAGCAGCTCAGGGGCCGTCCGCGGCTACACCTTC. The variable domain in full, with the rest retrieved from reference TRBV5-6 and TRBJ1-2, is DAGVTQSPTHLIKTRGQQVTLRCSPKSGHDTVSWYQQALGQGPQFIFQYYEEEERQRGNFPDRFSGHQFPNYSSELNVNALLLGDSALYLCASSSGAVRGYTFGSGTRLTVV.

The rearrangement joins TRBV19 to TRBJ1-4; D is unclear. Trimming removed 5 bases at V and 7 bases at J, with 8 bases between. CDR3 length equals 12 residues. CDR1 and CDR2 (germline): LNHDA, SQIVND (reference sequence). CDR3 coding DNA: TGTGCCAGTAGTGACCGCCTTGAAAAACTGTTTTTT. This sequence encodes CASSDRLEKLFF.

The chain recombines TRBV4-3 with TRBJ1-2; D uncertain. Germline CDR1 and CDR2: LGHNA and YSLEER. V lost 3 bases to trimming and J lost 8 bases, with 16 bases between them. The CDR3 spans 14 residues. CDR3 loop: CASSQDYGERGYTF. As DNA, the CDR3 is TGCGCCAGCAGCCAGGATTACGGGGAGAGGGGCTACACCTTC.

The chain couples TRBV18 to TRBJ2-7, with a possible D match to TRBD2 (5 bases). The ends were cut back, 3 bases at V and 3 bases at J, with 12 bases in the middle. CDR1 is KGHSH, CDR2 LQKENI, per germline. The CDR3 covers 14 residues. The CDR3 DNA is TGTGCCAGCTCACCTCCCGGGGTCCACTACGAGCAGTACTTC. This encodes CASSPPGVHYEQYF.

A single count supports this clone. The chain has TRBV6-5 and TRBJ1-6; weak D call: TRBD1 (6 bases). CDR1 is MNHEY, CDR2 SVGAGI, per germline. This CDR3 is built from 15 residues. The V and J ends lost 6 bases and 1 base respectively, with 10 bases between them. CDR3 residues: CASRAGQSYNSPLHF. In nucleotides, the CDR3 is TGTGCCAGCAGAGCGGGACAATCCTATAATTCACCCCTCCACTTT.

The chain couples TRBV5-5 to TRBJ2-3, with 13 positions matching TRBD2. CDR3 length: 16 residues. CDR1 SGHKS and CDR2 YYEKEE come from the germline V gene (reference sequence). Trimming removed 6 bases from V and 3 bases from J; junction bases left unmatched: 7. CDR3 amino acids: CASITRTSGGTDTQYF. CDR3 sequence (DNA): TGTGCCAGCATTACTCGGACTAGCGGGGGTACAGATACGCAGTATTTT.

The V and J genes are TRBV7-5 and TRBJ1-2. TRBV7-5 is a pseudogene locus. The length of the CDR3 is 17 residues. CDR3 nucleotides: TGTGCCAGAAGCTTTGCTATGCAGGGACGGAAAAACTATGGCTACACCTTC. Protein sequence: CARSFAMQGRKNYGYTF.

The chain has TRBV7-9 and TRBJ2-3, with 9 bases lining up with TRBD1. CDR1 is SEHNR, CDR2 FQNEAQ, per germline (reference sequence). This CDR3 region has 15 residues. Trimming removed 5 bases from V and 4 bases from J; junction bases left unmatched: 7. The CDR3 here is CASSPRQGEADTQYF. In DNA form, the CDR3 reads TGTGCCAGCAGCCCCCGACAGGGGGAGGCAGATACGCAGTATTTT.

This chain joins TRBV7-2 and TRBJ1-5; TRBD1 agrees at 8 bases. CDR1 SGHTA and CDR2 FQGNSA come from the germline V gene. V shed 6 bases, J shed 6 bases, and the junction held 13 bases outside the gene matches. The CDR3 runs to 16 residues. DNA of the CDR3: TGTGCCAGCAGTCTAGGGAGGGCAGGGGGCGGTCAGCCCCAGCATTTT. It encodes CASSLGRAGGGQPQHF.

Only one count was recorded for this clone. The CDR3 DNA reads TGCGCCAGCACCCAAACCGGGGAGCTGTTTTTT. It translates to CASTQTGELFF. The chain links TRBV5-1 to TRBJ2-2; D unresolved. V lost 6 bases, J lost 5 bases, and 5 bases lay in between. Germline loops: CDR1 SGHRS, CDR2 YFSETQ. This CDR3 has 11 amino acids.

The chain employs TRBV9 and TRBJ2-2; D call uncertain. V was clipped by 0 bases and J by 2 bases, with 8 bases between them. Germline lookup yields CDR1 SGDLS and CDR2 YYNGEE. This CDR3 has 15 amino acids. CDR3 loop: CASSVEGINTGELFF. CDR3 nucleotide sequence: TGTGCCAGCAGCGTAGAAGGGATTAACACCGGGGAGCTGTTTTTT. Drawing the rest from reference TRBV9 and TRBJ2-2, the complete variable domain is DSGVTQTPKHLITATGQRVTLRCSPRSGDLSVYWYQQSLDQGLQFLIQYYNGEERAKGNILERFSAQQFPDLHSELNLSSLELGDSALYFCASSVEGINTGELFFGEGSRLTVL.

The chain couples TRBV11-3 to TRBJ2-1, with 12 bases aligning to TRBD2. Looked up from germline, CDR1 is SGHNT and CDR2 is YENEEA. V was clipped by 1 base and J by 2 bases; unmatched bases: 0. This CDR3 contains 16 residues. For the CDR3, the DNA is TGTGCCAGCAGCTTAGCTAGCGGGGGGGCCTACAATGAGCAGTTCTTC. Amino acids: CASSLASGGAYNEQFF.

V is TRBV5-4 and J is TRBJ1-2, with 9 bases that match TRBD1. The germline CDR1 and CDR2 sequences are SGHNT and YYREEE (reference sequence). The CDR3 totals 15 residues. With V trimmed by 0 bases and J by 7 bases, 7 bases remained unmatched. DNA of the CDR3: TGTGCCAGCAGCTTGGGGGCGGGACAGGGATCTGGCTACACCTTC. It specifies CASSLGAGQGSGYTF.

This clone was detected only a few times. The genes are TRBV5-1 and TRBJ2-3; 14 positions match TRBD2. V lost 7 bases and J lost 0; bases outside the gene matches: 7. CDR1 is SGHRS and CDR2 is YFSETQ in the germline V gene. The CDR3 sequence is 17 residues long. CDR3 nucleotide sequence: TGCGCCAGCCGGACTAGCGGGGGGCCATATAGCACAGATACGCAGTATTTT. It is translated as CASRTSGGPYSTDTQYF.

This chain connects TRBV5-6 to TRBJ1-5; TRBD1 might be the D (5 bases). The CDR3 length is 15 residues. CDR1 is SGHDT, CDR2 YYEEEE, per germline. The V and J ends lost 4 bases and 3 bases respectively, with 14 bases between them. CDR3 protein: CASSTGAGVNQPQHF. The CDR3 nucleotides are TGTGCCAGCAGCACCGGGGCCGGAGTCAATCAGCCCCAGCATTTT.

The chain joins TRBV9 to TRBJ2-3; TRBD2 matches 8 bases. The length of the CDR3 is 15 residues. The V and J ends lost 6 bases and 7 bases, in that order; junction bases with no gene match: 13. Germline V gene sequence: CDR1 SGDLS, CDR2 YYNGEE. For the CDR3, the DNA is TGTGCCAGCACCCCCGGGGGCGGGGGGTCCAATACGCAGTATTTT. This encodes CASTPGGGGSNTQYF.

J is TRBJ2-5 and V is TRBV5-6; 10 bases match TRBD2. J gave up 3 bases and V 3 bases, and 5 bases lay outside the gene matches. Germline V lookup: CDR1 SGHDT, CDR2 YYEEEE. The CDR3 is 15 amino acids. CDR3 bases: TGTGCCAGCAGCTGGAAGCGGGGGGGTGAAGAGACCCAGTACTTC. It codes for CASSWKRGGEETQYF.

This clone was counted once. CDR3 bases: TGCGCCAGCAGCTTGGCCGGCACAATGAACACTGAAGCTTTCTTT. Translated, it gives CASSLAGTMNTEAFF. This chain joins TRBV5-1 and TRBJ1-1; D unresolved. Germline V gives CDR1 SGHRS, CDR2 YFSETQ. CDR3 length equals 15 residues. V lost 0 bases to trimming and J lost 0 bases, with 9 bases between them.

This chain uses TRBV19 with TRBJ2-1; 8 bases match TRBD2. Germline trimming cut 9 bases from V and 0 bases from J; bases unmatched to any gene: 7. Germline V gene data show CDR1 as LNHDA and CDR2 as SQIVND (reference sequence). This CDR3 spans 15 amino acids. The CDR3 here is CASKLAGSSYNEQFF. In DNA form, the CDR3 reads TGTGCCAGCAAATTAGCGGGGAGCTCCTACAATGAGCAGTTCTTC.

This chain joins TRBV12-5 and TRBJ1-1, with 7 positions matching TRBD1. The ends lost 2 bases at V and 5 bases at J; junction bases unmatched: 8. Germline values: CDR1 LGHNT, CDR2 FRNRAP. CDR3 length: 15 residues. The CDR3 is CASGLLAGGLTEAFF. For the CDR3, the DNA is TGTGCTAGTGGTTTGTTGGCAGGGGGTTTGACTGAAGCTTTCTTT.